This TCR beta chain emerged from a study of cytomegalovirus exposure and HLA in healthy donors. For the study at large: The Caucasian-associated ancestry cluster contained roughly four fifths of the approximately 420 genotyped donors. Findings and caveats of the study: A missense DCLRE1C variant was associated with V- and J-gene trimming of TCR beta chains in a later analysis, and an independent cohort replicated the association.

The length of the CDR3 is 14 residues. Germline loops: CDR1 SNHLY, CDR2 FYNNEI. V gave up 7 bases and J gave up 1 base, with 12 bases separating them. PCR involved 60 Vbeta and 13 Jbeta primers. TCRdb's table, derived via immunoSEQ multiplex PCR, lists solely in-frame clones and lacks some. The sample includes roughly 180,000 clones, just under 80% of them seen just once. On this clone: Its antigen is not identified.

The clonotype was recovered from a woman in her thirties in good health and CMV-seronegative. The chain has TRBV2 and TRBJ2-3, with D perhaps matching TRBD2 (7 bases). Sequences were obtained from PBMCs. CDR3: CASKVRGRTDTQYF. In DNA form, the CDR3 reads TGTGCCAGCAAGGTGCGGGGGCGCACAGATACGCAGTATTTT.